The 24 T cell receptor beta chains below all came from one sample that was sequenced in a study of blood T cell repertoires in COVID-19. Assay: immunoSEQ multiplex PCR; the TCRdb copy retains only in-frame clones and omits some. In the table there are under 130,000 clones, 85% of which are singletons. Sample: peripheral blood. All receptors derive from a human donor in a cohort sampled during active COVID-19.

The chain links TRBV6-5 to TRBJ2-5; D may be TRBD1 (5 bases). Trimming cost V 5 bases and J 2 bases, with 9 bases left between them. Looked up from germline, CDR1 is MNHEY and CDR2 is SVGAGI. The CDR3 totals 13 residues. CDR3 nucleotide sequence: TGTGCCAGCAGTCTCGGACATCAAGAGACCCAGTACTTC. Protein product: CASSLGHQETQYF.

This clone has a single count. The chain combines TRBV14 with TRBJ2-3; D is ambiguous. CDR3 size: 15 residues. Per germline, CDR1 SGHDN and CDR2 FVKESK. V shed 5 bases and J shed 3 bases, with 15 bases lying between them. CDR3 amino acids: CASSAITWSTDTQYF. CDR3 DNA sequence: TGTGCCAGCAGCGCTATAACTTGGAGTACAGATACGCAGTATTTT.

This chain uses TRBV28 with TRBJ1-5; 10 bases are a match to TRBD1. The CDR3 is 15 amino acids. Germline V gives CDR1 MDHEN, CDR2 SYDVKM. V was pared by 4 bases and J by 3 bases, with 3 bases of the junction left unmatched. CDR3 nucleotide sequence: TGTGCCAGCAGTTCCGGACAGGGGGACAATCAGCCCCAGCATTTT. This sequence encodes CASSSGQGDNQPQHF.

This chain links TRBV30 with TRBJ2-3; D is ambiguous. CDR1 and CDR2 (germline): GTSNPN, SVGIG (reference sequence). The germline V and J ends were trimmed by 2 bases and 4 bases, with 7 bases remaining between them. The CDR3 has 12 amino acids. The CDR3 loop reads CAWSSSADTQYF. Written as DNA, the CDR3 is TGTGCCTGGAGTTCGTCCGCAGATACGCAGTATTTT.

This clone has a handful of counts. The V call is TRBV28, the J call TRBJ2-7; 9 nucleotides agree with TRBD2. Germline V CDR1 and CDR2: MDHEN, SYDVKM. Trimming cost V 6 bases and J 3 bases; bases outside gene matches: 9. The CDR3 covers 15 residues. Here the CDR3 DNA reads TGTGCCAGCAGGATTAGCGGGGGCGACTTCTACGAGCAGTACTTC. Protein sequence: CASRISGGDFYEQYF.

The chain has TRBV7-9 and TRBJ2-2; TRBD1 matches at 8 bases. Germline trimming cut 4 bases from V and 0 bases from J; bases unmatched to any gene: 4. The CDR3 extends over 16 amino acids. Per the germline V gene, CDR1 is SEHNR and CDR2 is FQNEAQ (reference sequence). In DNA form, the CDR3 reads TGTGCCAGCAGCTCCCCGACAGGGGCGAACACCGGGGAGCTGTTTTTT. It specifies CASSSPTGANTGELFF. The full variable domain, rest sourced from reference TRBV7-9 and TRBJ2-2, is DTGVSQNPRHKITKRGQNVTFRCDPISEHNRLYWYRQTLGQGPEFLTYFQNEAQLEKSRLLSDRFSAERPKGSFSTLEIQRTEQGDSAMYLCASSSPTGANTGELFFGEGSRLTVL.

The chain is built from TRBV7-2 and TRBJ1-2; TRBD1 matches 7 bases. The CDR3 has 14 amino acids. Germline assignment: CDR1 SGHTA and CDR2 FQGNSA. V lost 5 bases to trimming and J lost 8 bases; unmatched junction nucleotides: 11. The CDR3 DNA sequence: TGTGCCAGCAGCCTCCTTAGGACAGGCGGGGGCTACACCTTC. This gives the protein CASSLLRTGGGYTF.

The CDR3: CASTAGTDNSPLHF. In DNA, the CDR3 is TGCGCCAGCACCGCGGGGACAGATAATTCACCCCTCCACTTT. The gene calls are TRBV5-1 and TRBJ1-6; 7 bases fit TRBD1. There are 14 residues in the CDR3. Per germline, CDR1 SGHRS and CDR2 YFSETQ. The ends lost 6 bases at V and 5 bases at J; junction bases unmatched: 5.

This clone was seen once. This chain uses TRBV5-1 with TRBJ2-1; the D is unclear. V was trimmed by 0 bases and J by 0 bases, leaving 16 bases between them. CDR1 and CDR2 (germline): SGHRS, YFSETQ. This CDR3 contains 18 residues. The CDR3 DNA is TGCGCCAGCAGCTTGGTATCTCTTAGCAGTAACTCCTACAATGAGCAGTTCTTC. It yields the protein CASSLVSLSSNSYNEQFF.

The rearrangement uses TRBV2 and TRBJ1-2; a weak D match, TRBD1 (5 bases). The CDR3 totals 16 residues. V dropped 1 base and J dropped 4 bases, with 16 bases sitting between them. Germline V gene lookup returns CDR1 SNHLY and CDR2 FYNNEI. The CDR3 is CASSEGSGSSGYGYTF. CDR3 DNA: TGTGCCAGCAGTGAAGGTTCAGGGTCCTCCGGCTATGGCTACACCTTC.

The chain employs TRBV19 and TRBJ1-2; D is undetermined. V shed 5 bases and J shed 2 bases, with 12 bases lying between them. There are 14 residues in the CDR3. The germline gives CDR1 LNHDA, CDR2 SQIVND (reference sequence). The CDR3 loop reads CASSAQVQNYGYTF. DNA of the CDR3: TGTGCCAGTAGTGCGCAGGTCCAAAACTATGGCTACACCTTC.

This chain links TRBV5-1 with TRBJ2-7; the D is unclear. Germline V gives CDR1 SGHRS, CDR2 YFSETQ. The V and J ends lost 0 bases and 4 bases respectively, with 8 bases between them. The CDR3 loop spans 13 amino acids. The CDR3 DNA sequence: TGCGCCAGCAGCTTGGGGCATTCTTACGAGCAGTACTTC. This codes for CASSLGHSYEQYF.

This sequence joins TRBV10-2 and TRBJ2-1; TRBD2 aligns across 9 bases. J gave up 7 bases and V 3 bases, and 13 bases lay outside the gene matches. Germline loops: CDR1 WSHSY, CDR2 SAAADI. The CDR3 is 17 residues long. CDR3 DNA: TGCGCCAGCAGTGACCATTTGAATGGACTAGCGCAGAATGAGCAGTTCTTC. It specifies CASSDHLNGLAQNEQFF.

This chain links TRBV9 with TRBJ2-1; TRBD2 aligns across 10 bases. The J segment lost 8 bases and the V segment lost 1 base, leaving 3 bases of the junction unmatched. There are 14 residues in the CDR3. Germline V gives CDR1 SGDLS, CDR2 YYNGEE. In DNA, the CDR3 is TGTGCCAGCAGCGTAACTGGACTAGCGGATGAGCAGTTCTTC. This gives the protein CASSVTGLADEQFF.

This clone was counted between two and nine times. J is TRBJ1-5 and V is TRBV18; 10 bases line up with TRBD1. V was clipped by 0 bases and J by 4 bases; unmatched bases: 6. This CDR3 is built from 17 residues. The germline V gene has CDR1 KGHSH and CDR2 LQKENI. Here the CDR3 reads CASSPPGQGGKNQPQHF. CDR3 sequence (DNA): TGTGCCAGCTCACCACCTGGACAGGGGGGTAAGAATCAGCCCCAGCATTTT.

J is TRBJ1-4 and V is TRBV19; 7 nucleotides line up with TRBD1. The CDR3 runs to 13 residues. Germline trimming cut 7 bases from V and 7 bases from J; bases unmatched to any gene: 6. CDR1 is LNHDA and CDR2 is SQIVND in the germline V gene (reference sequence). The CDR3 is CASKEGGLEKLFF. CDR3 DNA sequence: TGTGCCAGTAAAGAAGGGGGCCTTGAAAAACTGTTTTTT.

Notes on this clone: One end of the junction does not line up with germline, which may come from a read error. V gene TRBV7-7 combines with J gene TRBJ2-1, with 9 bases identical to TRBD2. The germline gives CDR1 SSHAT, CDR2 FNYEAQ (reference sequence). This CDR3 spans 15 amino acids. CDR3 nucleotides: TGTGCTAGCAGCTTAGGGACTAGCCGCCACAATGAGCAGTTCTTC. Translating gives CASSLGTSRHNEQFF.

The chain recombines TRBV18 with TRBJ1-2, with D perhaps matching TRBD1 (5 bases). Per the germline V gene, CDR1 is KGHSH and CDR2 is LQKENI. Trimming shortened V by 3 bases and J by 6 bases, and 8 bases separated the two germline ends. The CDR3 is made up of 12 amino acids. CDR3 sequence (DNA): TGTGCCAGCTCACCTAAAGGGGATGGCTACACCTTC. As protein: CASSPKGDGYTF.

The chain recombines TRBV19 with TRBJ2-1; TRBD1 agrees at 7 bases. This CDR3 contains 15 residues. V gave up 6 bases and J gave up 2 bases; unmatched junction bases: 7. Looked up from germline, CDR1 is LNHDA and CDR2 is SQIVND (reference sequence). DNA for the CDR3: TGTGCCAGTAGACAGGGGAAGTCCGCCTACAATGAGCAGTTCTTC. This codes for CASRQGKSAYNEQFF.

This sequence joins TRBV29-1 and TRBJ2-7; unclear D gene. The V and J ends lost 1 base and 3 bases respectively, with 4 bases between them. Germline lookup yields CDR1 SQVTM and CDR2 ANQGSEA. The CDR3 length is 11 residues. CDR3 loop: CSVEVLYEQYF. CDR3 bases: TGCAGCGTTGAAGTCCTCTACGAGCAGTACTTC.

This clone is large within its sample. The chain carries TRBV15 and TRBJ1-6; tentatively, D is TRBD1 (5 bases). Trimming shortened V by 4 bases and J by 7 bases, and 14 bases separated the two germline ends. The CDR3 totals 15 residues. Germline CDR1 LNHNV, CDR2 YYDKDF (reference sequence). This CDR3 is CATSISREGNSPLHF. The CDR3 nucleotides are TGTGCCACCAGCATCTCCAGGGAGGGGAATTCACCCCTCCACTTT.

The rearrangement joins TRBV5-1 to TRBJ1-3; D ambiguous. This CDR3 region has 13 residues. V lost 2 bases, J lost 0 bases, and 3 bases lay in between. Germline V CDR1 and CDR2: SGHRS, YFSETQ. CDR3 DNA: TGCGCCAGCAGCTTCAACTCTGGAAACACCATATATTTT. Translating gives CASSFNSGNTIYF.

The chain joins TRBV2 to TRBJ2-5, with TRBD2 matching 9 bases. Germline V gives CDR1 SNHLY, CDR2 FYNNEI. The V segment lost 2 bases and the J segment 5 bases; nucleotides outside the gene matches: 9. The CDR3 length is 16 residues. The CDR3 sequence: CASSENSLAGLETQYF. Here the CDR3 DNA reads TGTGCCAGCAGTGAAAACTCACTAGCGGGTTTGGAGACCCAGTACTTC.

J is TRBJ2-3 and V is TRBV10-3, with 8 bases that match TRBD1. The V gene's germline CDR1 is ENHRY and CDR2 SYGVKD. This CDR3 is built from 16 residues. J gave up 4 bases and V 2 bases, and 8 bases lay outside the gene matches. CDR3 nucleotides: TGTGCCATCAGTGAGAGGGGCAGGGGGCCGGCAGATACGCAGTATTTT. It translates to CAISERGRGPADTQYF.